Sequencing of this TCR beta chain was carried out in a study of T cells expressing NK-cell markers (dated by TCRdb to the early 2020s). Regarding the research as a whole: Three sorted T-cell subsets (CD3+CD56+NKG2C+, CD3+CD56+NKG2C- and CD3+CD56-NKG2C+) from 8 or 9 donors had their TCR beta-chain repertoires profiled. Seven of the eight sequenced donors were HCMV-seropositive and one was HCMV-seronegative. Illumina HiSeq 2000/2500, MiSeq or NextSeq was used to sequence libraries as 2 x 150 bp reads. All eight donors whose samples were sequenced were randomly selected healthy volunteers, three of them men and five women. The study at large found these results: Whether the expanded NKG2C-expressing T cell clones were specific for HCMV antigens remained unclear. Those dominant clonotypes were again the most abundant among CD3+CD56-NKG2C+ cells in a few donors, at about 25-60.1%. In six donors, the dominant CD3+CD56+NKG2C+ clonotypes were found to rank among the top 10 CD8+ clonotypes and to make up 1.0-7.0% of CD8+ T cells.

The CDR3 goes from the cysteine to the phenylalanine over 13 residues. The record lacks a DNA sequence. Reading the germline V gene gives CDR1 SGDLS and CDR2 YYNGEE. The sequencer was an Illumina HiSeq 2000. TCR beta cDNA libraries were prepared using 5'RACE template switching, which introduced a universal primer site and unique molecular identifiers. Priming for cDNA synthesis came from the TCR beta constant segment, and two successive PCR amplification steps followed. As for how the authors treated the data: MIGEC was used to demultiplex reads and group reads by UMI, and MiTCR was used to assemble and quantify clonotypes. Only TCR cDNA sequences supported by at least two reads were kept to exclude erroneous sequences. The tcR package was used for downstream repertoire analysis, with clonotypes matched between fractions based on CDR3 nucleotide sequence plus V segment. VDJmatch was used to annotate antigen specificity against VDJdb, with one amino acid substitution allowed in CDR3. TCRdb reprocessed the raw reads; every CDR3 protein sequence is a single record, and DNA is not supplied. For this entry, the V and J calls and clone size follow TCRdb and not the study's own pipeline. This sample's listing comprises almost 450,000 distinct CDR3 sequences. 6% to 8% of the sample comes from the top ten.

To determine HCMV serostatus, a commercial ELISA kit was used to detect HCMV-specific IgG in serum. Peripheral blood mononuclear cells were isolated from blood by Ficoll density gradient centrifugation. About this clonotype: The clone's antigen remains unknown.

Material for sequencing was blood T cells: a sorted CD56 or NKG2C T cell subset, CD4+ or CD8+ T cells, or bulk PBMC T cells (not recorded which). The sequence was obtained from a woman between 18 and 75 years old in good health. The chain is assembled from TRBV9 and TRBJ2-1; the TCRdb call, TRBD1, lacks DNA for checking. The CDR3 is CASSAPGHNEQFF.